This T cell receptor (beta chain) was recovered during a study of cytomegalovirus exposure and HLA in healthy donors. Study results and limitations: For cytomegalovirus status, the classifier reportedly gave diagnoses with high specificity and sensitivity.

Comment on this clone: Antigen unknown.

Germline assignment: CDR1 LNHDA and CDR2 SQIVND (reference sequence). Losses at the gene ends were 6 bases for V and 6 bases for J; bases not matched to a gene: 8. CDR3 length equals 14 residues. The study ran its PCR with 60 Vbeta and 13 Jbeta primers. Sequencing used immunoSEQ multiplex PCR; TCRdb keeps in-frame clones, though not all of them. The sample totals 100,000 to 150,000 clones. The sample was PBMCs. This chain links TRBV19 with TRBJ1-5, with 7 bases matching TRBD1. This clonotype originated in a man under 40 in good health and CMV-seronegative. As DNA, the CDR3 is TGTGCCAGTAGACCCACAGGGGTAAGTCAGCCCCAGCATTTT. This encodes CASRPTGVSQPQHF.